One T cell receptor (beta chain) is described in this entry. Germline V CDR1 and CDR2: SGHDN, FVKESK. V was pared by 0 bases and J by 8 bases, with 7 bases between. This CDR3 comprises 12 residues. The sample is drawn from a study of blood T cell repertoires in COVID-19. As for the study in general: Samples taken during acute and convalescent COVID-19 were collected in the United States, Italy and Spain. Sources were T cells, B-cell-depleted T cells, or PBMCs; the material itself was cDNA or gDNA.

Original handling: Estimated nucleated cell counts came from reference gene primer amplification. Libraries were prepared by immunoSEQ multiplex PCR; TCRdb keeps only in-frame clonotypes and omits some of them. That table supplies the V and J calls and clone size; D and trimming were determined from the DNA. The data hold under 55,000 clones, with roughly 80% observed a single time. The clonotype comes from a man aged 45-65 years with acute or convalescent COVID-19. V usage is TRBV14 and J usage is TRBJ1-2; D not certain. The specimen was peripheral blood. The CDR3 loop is CASSQERSGYTF. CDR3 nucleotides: TGTGCCAGCAGCCAAGAGCGTAGCGGCTACACCTTC.